These 8 T cell receptor beta chains share one sample of origin, sequenced in a study of T cells in Graves' hyperthyroidism and ophthalmopathy. Amplified TCR beta CDR3 regions derived from RNA transcripts. With the HTBI primer set, the TCR CDR3 went through a first round of RT-PCR. TCRdb re-analysed the multiplex PCR reads in MiXCR, keeping a single row per CDR3 protein. The sample shows 620,000 or so distinct CDR3 sequences, 13% to 15% of them seen only once. The specimen sequenced was blood. These receptors were collected from a woman aged 45-65 years with Graves' ophthalmopathy.

The chain is built from TRBV20-1 and TRBJ1-2, with D possibly matching TRBD1 (6 bases). This CDR3 is built from 13 residues. Trimming took off 5 bases at V and 5 bases at J, with 15 bases between the two ends. Per the germline V gene, CDR1 is DFQATT and CDR2 is SNEGSKA (reference sequence). The CDR3 bases are TGCAGTGCTTGGGGCGGGGGCCGTTATGGCTACACCTTC. Encoded protein: CSAWGGGRYGYTF.

This clonotype was observed many times. The chain has TRBV28 and TRBJ2-3; D is ambiguous. V lost 4 bases, J lost 0 bases, and 8 bases lay in between. This CDR3 is 14 amino acids long. Germline-derived CDR1 and CDR2 are MDHEN and SYDVKM. This CDR3 reads CASSYRRSTDTQYF. In DNA form, the CDR3 reads TGTGCCAGCAGTTACAGAAGAAGCACAGATACGCAGTATTTT.

The rearrangement joins TRBV5-8 to TRBJ2-3; D unresolved. Germline V gene lookup returns CDR1 SGHTS and CDR2 YDEGEE. The CDR3 is 14 amino acids. V was trimmed by 4 bases and J by 7 bases, leaving 16 bases between them. The CDR3 nucleotides read TGTGCCAGCAGCCACAAACGGGTAGGGCATACGCAGTATTTT. Protein sequence: CASSHKRVGHTQYF.

The CDR3 reads CASSNTRDRGYTF. The CDR3 nucleotides read TGTGCCAGCAGCAACACCCGGGACAGAGGCTACACCTTC. The rearrangement joins TRBV4-2 to TRBJ1-2, with TRBD1 matching 7 bases. There are 13 residues in the CDR3. The V gene end was trimmed by 5 bases and the J gene end by 8 bases; junction bases not matched to a gene: 8. Germline assignment: CDR1 LGHNA and CDR2 YNFKEQ.

This chain links TRBV4-3 with TRBJ2-1, with TRBD2 matching 13 bases. Germline-derived CDR1 and CDR2 are LGHNA and YSLEER. The V and J ends lost 1 base and 8 bases, in that order; junction bases with no gene match: 2. The CDR3 is 15 residues long. The CDR3 protein is CASSQGTSGSYEQFF. CDR3 nucleotide sequence: TGCGCCAGCAGCCAAGGGACTAGCGGGAGCTATGAGCAGTTCTTC.

The chain combines TRBV24-1 with TRBJ2-7; D is ambiguous. The V gene lost 6 bases and the J gene lost 5 bases, with 7 bases spanning the gap. The CDR3 is made up of 11 amino acids. Germline lookup yields CDR1 KGHDR and CDR2 SFDVKD. The CDR3 here is CATSYGHEQYF. CDR3 bases: TGTGCCACCAGTTACGGCCACGAGCAGTACTTC.

As for this clonotype: This clone may be a read error of a much larger clone one base away. Because it lacks the conserved phenylalanine or tryptophan at the end, this CDR3 is likely a read error. The chain carries TRBV11-1 and TRBJ2-1; 8 bases fit TRBD2. This CDR3 is 16 amino acids long. Trimming cost V 5 bases and J 1 base; bases outside gene matches: 7. Germline CDR1 and CDR2: SGHAT and FQDESV (reference sequence). CDR3 sequence: CASSHRGGDSYNEQFL. The DNA of the CDR3 is TGTGCCAGCAGCCACCGGGGGGGGGATTCCTACAATGAGCAGTTCCTC.

This clonotype was counted many times. The genes are TRBV20-1 and TRBJ2-2; unclear D gene. This CDR3 has 15 amino acids. Germline V gene sequence: CDR1 DFQATT, CDR2 SNEGSKA (reference sequence). V lost 1 base and J 1 base, leaving 10 bases between the germline ends. The CDR3 here is CSARAGDLNTGELFF. The CDR3 DNA is TGCAGTGCTAGAGCAGGTGACTTGAACACCGGGGAGCTGTTTTTT.